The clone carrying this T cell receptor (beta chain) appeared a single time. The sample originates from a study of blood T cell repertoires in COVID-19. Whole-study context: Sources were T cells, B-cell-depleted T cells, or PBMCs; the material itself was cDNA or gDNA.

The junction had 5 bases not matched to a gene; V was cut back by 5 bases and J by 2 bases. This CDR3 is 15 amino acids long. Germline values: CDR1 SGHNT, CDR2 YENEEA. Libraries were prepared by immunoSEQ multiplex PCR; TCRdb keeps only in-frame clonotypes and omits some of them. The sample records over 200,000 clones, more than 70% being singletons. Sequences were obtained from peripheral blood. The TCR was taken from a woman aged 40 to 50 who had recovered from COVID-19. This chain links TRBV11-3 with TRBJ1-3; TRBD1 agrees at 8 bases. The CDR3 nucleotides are TGTGCCAGCAGCACCCGGACAGGGCCTGGAAACACCATATATTTT. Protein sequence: CASSTRTGPGNTIYF.